Each of the 32 T cell receptor beta chains below was sequenced from the same sample in a study of T-cell reconstitution after alpha-beta-depleted transplantation in children. Unique molecular identifiers tagged the TCRbeta library. TCRdb itself ran the PCR reads through MiXCR, one entry per CDR3 protein. Counted here are about 600,000 distinct CDR3 sequences, around 13% occurring once; the ten biggest clones make up about 2.2%. The input for sequencing was PBMCs, mostly from graft donor cells, taken 360 days after TCRalphabeta/CD19-depleted stem cell transplant. The receptor set was obtained from a male patient under 18 who had a stem cell transplant for acute myeloid leukemia, so the T cells may come from the graft donor.

This clonotype turned up a few times. The rearrangement joins TRBV6-1 to TRBJ2-5, with D tentatively TRBD2 (6 bases). V gave up 0 bases and J gave up 5 bases, with 19 bases separating them. Germline V gene lookup returns CDR1 MNHNS and CDR2 SASEGT. The CDR3 is 17 amino acids. The CDR3 DNA reads TGTGCCAGCAGTGAAGCGCTTCGGGGACTTAAAGGGGAGACCCAGTACTTC. This sequence encodes CASSEALRGLKGETQYF.

This clonotype was seen only a few times. In nucleotides, the CDR3 is TGTGCCAGCACCCTAGGGGGGACGCCGAACACTGAAGCTTTCTTT. Its protein is CASTLGGTPNTEAFF. The J gene is TRBJ1-1, the V gene TRBV12-3 or TRBV12-4; maybe TRBD1 (6 bases). The CDR3 spans 15 residues. Between the trimmed V and J ends, which lost 7 bases and 1 base, there was a span of 16 bases.

In its sample, this clonotype was seen many times. The chain carries TRBV7-3 and TRBJ1-4; D not resolved. Trimming took off 2 bases at V and 0 bases at J, with 7 bases between the two ends. The CDR3 totals 15 residues. CDR1 and CDR2 from the germline V gene are SGHTA and FQGTGA. As DNA, the CDR3 is TGTGCCAGCAGCTTATCGGGATCAACTAATGAAAAACTGTTTTTT. Translation gives CASSLSGSTNEKLFF.

Ten or more counts support this clonotype. This rearrangement joins TRBV16 to TRBJ2-7, with D unresolved. The CDR3 is made up of 15 amino acids. V was cut by 3 bases and J by 3 bases, with 15 bases left in between. The germline CDR1 and CDR2 sequences are KGHSY and FQNENV. CDR3 protein: CASSQLPSTDYEQYF. The CDR3 coding sequence is TGTGCCAGCAGCCAGCTACCCTCGACCGACTACGAGCAGTACTTC.

V usage is TRBV29-1 and J usage is TRBJ2-4; 7 positions agree with TRBD1. V dropped 5 bases and J dropped 6; count of bases not matched to a gene: 13. This CDR3 region has 15 residues. The germline V gene has CDR1 SQVTM and CDR2 ANQGSEA. The CDR3 reads CSVLGDRVGANIQYF. DNA for the CDR3: TGCAGCGTTTTAGGCGACAGGGTGGGGGCAAACATTCAGTACTTC.

V usage is TRBV28 and J usage is TRBJ2-6; D gene unclear. This CDR3 comprises 19 residues. Germline CDR1 reads MDHEN; CDR2 reads SYDVKM. Trimming stripped 2 bases from V and 2 bases from J, with 19 bases between. The CDR3 coding sequence is TGTGCCAGCAGTTTAGGCTTCTGGACGCTCGGGCCTGGGGCCAACGTCCTGACTTTC. Translating gives CASSLGFWTLGPGANVLTF.

The J gene is TRBJ2-1, the V gene TRBV12-5; TRBD2 aligns across 14 bases. The CDR3 extends over 18 amino acids. V shed 1 base, J shed 4 bases, and the junction held 6 bases outside the gene matches. Per the germline V gene, CDR1 is LGHNT and CDR2 is FRNRAP. CDR3 residues: CASGLARLAGGHYNEQFF. The CDR3 DNA follows: TGTGCTAGTGGTTTGGCCCGACTAGCGGGAGGGCATTACAATGAGCAGTTCTTC.

Worth noting for this clonotype: A read error may account for a junction end that differs from germline. V usage is TRBV27 and J usage is TRBJ2-1; the D gene is possibly TRBD1 (6 bases). CDR3 length equals 17 residues. The germline V gene encodes CDR1 MNHEY and CDR2 SMNVEV (reference sequence). This CDR3 reads CASNLAATGTNYNEQFF. DNA for the CDR3: TGTGCCAGCAATTTAGCCGCCACCGGGACAAACTACAATGAGCAGTTCTTC.

This clonotype has a single count. V and J are TRBV11-2 and TRBJ2-7; the D is unclear. The CDR3 runs to 18 residues. Trimming took off 5 bases at V and 5 bases at J, with 28 bases between the two ends. CDR1 SGHAT and CDR2 FQNNGV come from the germline V gene. CDR3 in DNA: TGTGCCAGCAGCGTAAGAGACGGGCGGCTTCCGCTCTACGACGAGCAGTACTTC. It is translated as CASSVRDGRLPLYDEQYF.

J is TRBJ1-1 and V is TRBV11-1; possibly TRBD1 for D (5 bases). Trimming cost V 8 bases and J 0 bases, with 19 bases left between them. CDR3 size: 16 residues. Germline assignment: CDR1 SGHAT and CDR2 FQDESV (reference sequence). The CDR3 bases are TGTGCCAGCGGGCGGGTACCAGGGTGGGTGAACACTGAAGCTTTCTTT. It is translated as CASGRVPGWVNTEAFF.

This clonotype has a count of ten or more. The V gene is TRBV7-2, the J gene TRBJ2-7; D may be TRBD1 or TRBD2 (5 bases each). V lost 4 bases and J 2 bases, leaving 6 bases between the germline ends. This CDR3 is built from 12 residues. Germline V lookup: CDR1 SGHTA, CDR2 FQGNSA. The CDR3 sequence: CASSWGPYEQYF. The CDR3 DNA is TGTGCCAGCAGCTGGGGACCCTACGAGCAGTACTTC.

The table lists this clonotype with a few counts. One junction end disagrees with the germline gene, perhaps due to a read error. V is TRBV27 and J is TRBJ2-7, with D maybe TRBD1 (6 bases). Per germline, CDR1 MNHEY and CDR2 SMNVEV (reference sequence). The CDR3 sequence is 15 residues long. In DNA form, the CDR3 reads TGTGCCAGCAGTTTATCTCCACAGGGCTCCTCCGAGCAGTACTTC. Its translation: CASSLSPQGSSEQYF.

The chain has TRBV6-5 and TRBJ2-1; TRBD1 is a possible D gene (5 bases). Germline V CDR1 and CDR2: MNHEY, SVGAGI. V gave up 4 bases and J gave up 3 bases, with 13 bases separating them. The CDR3 is 15 amino acids. In DNA form, the CDR3 reads TGTGCCAGCAGTTCTCCCGGCAGGGACTACAATGAGCAGTTCTTC. This encodes CASSSPGRDYNEQFF.

V and J are TRBV5-1 and TRBJ1-2, with D unclear. CDR1 SGHRS and CDR2 YFSETQ come from the germline V gene. V was trimmed by 0 bases and J by 3 bases, leaving 6 bases between them. The CDR3 sequence is 13 residues long. The CDR3 region is CASSLGADYGYTF. DNA of the CDR3: TGCGCCAGCAGCTTGGGAGCCGACTATGGCTACACCTTC.

This chain connects TRBV15 to TRBJ2-7, with D possibly TRBD1 on 5 matching bases. This CDR3 has 12 amino acids. CDR1 is LNHNV, CDR2 YYDKDF, per germline (reference sequence). Trimming took 5 bases from V and 6 from J, leaving 11 bases between them. This chain's CDR3 is CATSAGMSEQYF. The CDR3, as DNA: TGTGCCACCAGCGCAGGGATGAGCGAGCAGTACTTC.

This clonotype was picked up many times. The J gene is TRBJ2-2, the V gene TRBV9; 7 nucleotides agree with TRBD1. This CDR3 contains 16 residues. The junction had 6 bases not matched to a gene; V was cut back by 0 bases and J by 4 bases. Germline CDR1 SGDLS, CDR2 YYNGEE. CDR3 amino acids: CASSVEKGAGTGELFF. The CDR3 DNA is TGTGCCAGCAGCGTAGAAAAGGGGGCGGGCACCGGGGAGCTGTTTTTT.

The rearrangement joins TRBV27 to TRBJ1-1; D is ambiguous. Trimming removed 5 bases at V and 3 bases at J, with 13 bases between. The CDR3 loop spans 14 amino acids. Per germline, CDR1 MNHEY and CDR2 SMNVEV (reference sequence). CDR3 amino acids: CASSPGRWYTEAFF. The DNA of the CDR3 is TGTGCCAGCAGTCCCGGGAGGTGGTACACTGAAGCTTTCTTT.

This clonotype was seen repeatedly, ten times or more. CDR3 loop: CSVVWTIYEEGYTF. The DNA for the CDR3 is TGCAGCGTTGTCTGGACAATTTATGAAGAGGGCTACACCTTC. The gene calls are TRBV29-1 and TRBJ1-2, with a weak D call TRBD1 (5 bases). Trimming took off 4 bases at V and 8 bases at J, with 20 bases between the two ends. There are 14 residues in the CDR3. CDR1 is SQVTM, CDR2 ANQGSEA, per germline.

The chain employs TRBV12-3 or TRBV12-4 and TRBJ1-1, with TRBD1 as a possible D gene (6 bases). Trimming shortened V by 4 bases and J by 5 bases, and 14 bases separated the two germline ends. The CDR3 has 14 amino acids. The CDR3: CASSSQQGPTEAFF. CDR3 bases: TGTGCCAGCAGTTCCCAACAGGGACCAACTGAAGCTTTCTTT.

Comment on this clonotype: The limits of the CDR3 on the DNA are not certain, so only TCRdb's listed CDR3 is given. The chain is built from TRBV5-1 and TRBJ2-5; whether TRBD2, the table's D call, matches the DNA was not checked. Germline CDR1 reads SGHRS; CDR2 reads YFSETQ. The CDR3 spans 16 amino acids, including both terminal residues. Here the CDR3 reads CASSSSTSIPSETQYF.

The chain is built from TRBV28 and TRBJ2-7; 7 nucleotides line up with TRBD1. Germline CDR1 reads MDHEN; CDR2 reads SYDVKM. The CDR3 contains 15 residues. V was pared by 6 bases and J by 2 bases, with 10 bases of the junction left unmatched. CDR3: CASSLGTASPYEQYF. The DNA of the CDR3 is TGTGCCAGCAGCCTCGGGACAGCAAGTCCCTACGAGCAGTACTTC. The full variable domain, completed using reference TRBV28 and TRBJ2-7, is DVKVTQSSRYLVKRTGEKVFLECVQDMDHENMFWYRQDPGLGLRLIYFSYDVKMKEKGDIPEGYSVSREKKERFSLILESASTNQTSMYLCASSLGTASPYEQYFGPGTRLTVT.

There are a few counts of this clonotype. The V and J genes are TRBV19 and TRBJ2-3; 11 nucleotides agree with TRBD2. This CDR3 region has 17 residues. Germline CDR1 reads LNHDA; CDR2 reads SQIVND (reference sequence). V trimming: 3 bases; J trimming: 0 bases; junction bases outside the gene matches: 5. The CDR3 is CASSIPTSGASTDTQYF. Here the CDR3 DNA reads TGTGCCAGTAGTATCCCGACTAGCGGGGCTAGCACAGATACGCAGTATTTT.

This chain connects TRBV28 to TRBJ1-5; 9 bases line up with TRBD1. This CDR3 region has 16 residues. J gave up 5 bases and V 4 bases, and 9 bases lay outside the gene matches. The V gene's germline CDR1 is MDHEN and CDR2 SYDVKM. CDR3 in amino acids: CASSSRTGQGHQPQHF. For the CDR3, the DNA is TGTGCCAGCAGTTCCAGGACGGGACAGGGACATCAGCCCCAGCATTTT.

This clonotype is a singleton in its sample. This CDR3 is CASSYDPRSYEQYF. The CDR3 DNA sequence: TGTGCCAGCAGTTACGACCCCCGTTCCTACGAGCAGTACTTC. The genes are TRBV6-5 and TRBJ2-7; D remains unclear. The CDR3 runs 14 residues. Germline loops: CDR1 MNHEY, CDR2 SVGAGI. The V end lost 2 bases, the J end lost 1 base, and 9 bases lay between the germline ends.

This clonotype was found a few times. This chain uses TRBV20-1 with TRBJ2-7; TRBD1 matches at 7 bases. V shed 2 bases and J 3 bases; nucleotides not matched to a gene: 13. The V gene's germline CDR1 is DFQATT and CDR2 SNEGSKA (reference sequence). The CDR3 consists of 16 residues. The CDR3 is CSARSYAGTAIYEQYF. The CDR3 nucleotides read TGCAGTGCTAGATCTTACGCCGGGACAGCCATCTACGAGCAGTACTTC.

This clonotype was seen more than once but under ten times. The V gene is TRBV6-5, the J gene TRBJ2-7, with TRBD2 matching 12 bases. V lost 0 bases and J lost 3; bases outside the gene matches: 3. CDR1 MNHEY and CDR2 SVGAGI come from the germline V gene. The length of the CDR3 is 16 residues. The CDR3 reads CASSYSTSGSGYEQYF. In nucleotides, the CDR3 is TGTGCCAGCAGTTACTCGACTAGCGGGAGTGGCTACGAGCAGTACTTC.

This clonotype was observed a handful of times. The rearrangement uses TRBV20-1 and TRBJ1-1, with a tentative D call TRBD1 (6 bases). Germline lookup yields CDR1 DFQATT and CDR2 SNEGSKA (reference sequence). Trimming removed 0 bases from V and 6 bases from J, with 17 bases in between. The CDR3 covers 15 residues. In DNA, the CDR3 is TGCAGTGCTAGAGAGGGGGCAGACAGGATCGCTGAAGCTTTCTTT. It is translated as CSAREGADRIAEAFF.

This chain links TRBV6-2 or TRBV6-3 with TRBJ2-1, with a possible D match to TRBD2 (6 bases). The CDR3 runs 12 residues. Germline V CDR1 and CDR2: MNHEY, SVGEGT. V was pared by 7 bases and J by 6 bases, with 10 bases between. This CDR3 is CASTGVRNEQFF. The DNA of the CDR3 is TGTGCCAGCACGGGAGTACGCAATGAGCAGTTCTTC.

The gene calls are TRBV27 and TRBJ1-1; D gene ambiguous. This CDR3 contains 11 residues. Trimming removed 6 bases at V and 7 bases at J, with 9 bases between. Germline values: CDR1 MNHEY, CDR2 SMNVEV (reference sequence). CDR3: CASSLLGEAFF. The CDR3 DNA is TGTGCCAGCAGCCTCTTGGGTGAAGCTTTCTTT.

This clonotype appeared many times. The gene calls are TRBV10-3 and TRBJ2-7; D call uncertain. This CDR3 is 13 amino acids long. V lost 2 bases, J lost 3 bases, and 8 bases lay in between. CDR1 and CDR2 from the germline V gene are ENHRY and SYGVKD. CDR3 amino acids: CAISEGVGYEQYF. CDR3 nucleotides: TGTGCCATCAGTGAGGGCGTAGGCTACGAGCAGTACTTC.

The V and J genes are TRBV29-1 and TRBJ2-3, with a weak D call TRBD1 (5 bases). This CDR3 is built from 17 residues. The germline V gene encodes CDR1 SQVTM and CDR2 ANQGSEA. V shed 0 bases and J shed 5 bases, with 21 bases lying between them. CDR3 protein: CSVEDPAGQGSQDTQYF. CDR3 nucleotides: TGCAGCGTTGAAGATCCCGCCGGGCAGGGATCACAAGATACGCAGTATTTT.

The V gene is TRBV20-1, the J gene TRBJ2-1; D uncertain. The CDR3 runs 14 residues. The V end was cut by 3 bases, the J end by 2 bases, with 11 bases between. Germline values: CDR1 DFQATT, CDR2 SNEGSKA (reference sequence). CDR3 DNA sequence: TGCAGTGCTAGTCCAGCGCAAGCCTACAATGAGCAGTTCTTC. Protein: CSASPAQAYNEQFF.